This T cell receptor beta chain was found in a study of cytomegalovirus exposure and HLA in healthy donors. Study results and caveats: The classifier reportedly diagnosed cytomegalovirus status with high specificity and sensitivity. In a later analysis, a genetic analysis reported fewer productive-TCR N-insertions in an Asian-associated ancestry cluster than the cohort average. As a later analysis revealed, most CMV-associated TCR beta chains appeared HLA-restricted. Trimming of TCR beta V- and J-genes showed a link, identified in a later analysis, to a missense DCLRE1C variant.

The CDR3 length is 17 residues. Germline loops: CDR1 SGHVS, CDR2 FQNEAQ. Trimming stripped 5 bases from V and 5 bases from J, with 24 bases between. Primers included in the PCR were 60 Vbeta and 13 Jbeta primers. Sequenced by immunoSEQ multiplex PCR; TCRdb stores in-frame clones only, minus some. The sample records 100,000 to 150,000 clones, approximately 72% being singletons. With respect to this clone: Its target is unknown.

The chain employs TRBV7-8 and TRBJ1-2; possible D gene TRBD1, 5 bases. The source of this sequence is a woman in her forties or fifties in good health and CMV-seropositive. The sample was PBMCs. The CDR3 sequence is CASSNRQRAAPPYGYTF. The CDR3 DNA is TGTGCCAGCAGCAACCGACAGCGGGCCGCACCGCCTTATGGCTACACCTTC.